Presented here are 19 T cell receptor beta chains from one specimen sequenced in a study of low-dose radiotherapy and immunotherapy resistance in tumors (dated by TCRdb to 2022 to 2024). TCRdb names Illumina MiniSeq as the instrument used. First-strand cDNA was synthesized using Superscript III and a set of TRAV- and TRBV-specific primers, so that both TCRalpha and TCRbeta chains were covered. TCRs were amplified with Phusion for 15 to 20 PCR cycles using a constant-region primer together with the adapter attached to the V primers. The public reads were quality trimmed at Q25 with fastp and then assembled into clones with MiXCR by TCRdb, keeping productive beta chains. Rows merge per CDR3 protein into single entries with the most common DNA and genes. For this sample there are about 39,000 distinct CDR3 sequences; around 20% appear just once. Clones ranked in the top ten supply about 8.3% of the sample.

Taken with the paper, the label for time point translates to: after trial treatment. This specimen's treatment or condition label, per the study, means: LDRT plus nivolumab, ipilimumab, low-dose cyclophosphamide and aspirin (RACIN trial). The sequencing used PBMCs, collected after low-dose radiotherapy plus immunotherapy. Every receptor here comes from a female donor with ovarian cancer.

This clonotype was found many times. The chain uses TRBV25-1 and TRBJ1-6; a possible D gene is TRBD1 (6 bases). CDR1 and CDR2 (germline): MGHDK, SYGVNS. V lost 3 bases and J lost 6, with 18 bases in between. This CDR3 region has 17 residues. CDR3 residues: CASSDSRPGGINSPLHF. The DNA for the CDR3 is TGTGCCAGCAGTGACTCAAGACCTGGGGGCATTAATTCACCCCTCCACTTT.

Regarding this clonotype: This probably arose from a read error, given a far larger clone one base away. This chain uses TRBV3-1 with TRBJ2-7, with 12 nucleotides matching TRBD2. The CDR3 has 17 residues. Trimming cost V 1 base and J 7 bases; bases outside gene matches: 11. From germline, CDR1 is LGHDT and CDR2 YNNKEL (reference sequence). CDR3 sequence: CASSQGLTSGGWNEQYF. The CDR3 bases are TGTGCCAGCAGCCAAGGCCTCACTAGCGGGGGGTGGAATGAGCAGTACTTC.

This clonotype is judged large. The chain uses TRBV2 and TRBJ1-2, with D hard to call. Trimming took 2 bases from V and 8 from J, leaving 18 bases between them. The CDR3 is made up of 15 amino acids. The germline gives CDR1 SNHLY, CDR2 FYNNEI. In DNA, the CDR3 is TGTGCCAGCAGTGAATTAGTGCTACAGTACATGGGCTACACCTTC. Translating it yields CASSELVLQYMGYTF.

This clonotype was observed at least ten times. The chain couples TRBV11-2 to TRBJ2-3, with a weak D call TRBD1 (5 bases). The CDR3 loop spans 14 amino acids. Trimming removed 6 bases at V and 2 bases at J, with 12 bases between. Looked up from germline, CDR1 is SGHAT and CDR2 is FQNNGV. CDR3 bases: TGTGCCAGCAGTATGGACAAACCCACAGATACGCAGTATTTT. It translates to CASSMDKPTDTQYF. Full variable domain (missing parts from reference TRBV11-2 and TRBJ2-3): EAGVAQSPRYKIIEKRQSVAFWCNPISGHATLYWYQQILGQGPKLLIQFQNNGVVDDSQLPKDRFSAERLKGVDSTLKIQPAKLEDSAVYLCASSMDKPTDTQYFGPGTRLTVL.

The sample holds many counts of this clonotype. The V and J genes are TRBV25-1 and TRBJ1-6; D perhaps matches TRBD1 (6 bases). Germline V lookup: CDR1 MGHDK, CDR2 SYGVNS. V lost 5 bases, J lost 13 bases, and 21 bases lay in between. CDR3 length: 15 residues. The CDR3 sequence is CASSLGGVKIGPLHF. DNA of the CDR3: TGTGCCAGCAGTCTAGGGGGGGTCAAGATTGGGCCCCTCCACTTT.

This clonotype was detected many times. The CDR3 reads CSARPPGPYYEQYF. In DNA form, the CDR3 reads TGCAGTGCGCGACCACCGGGACCGTACTACGAGCAGTACTTC. The chain uses TRBV20-1 and TRBJ2-7; TRBD1 or TRBD2 may be the D gene (5 bases each). CDR3 length: 14 residues. Germline V CDR1 and CDR2: DFQATT, SNEGSKA (reference sequence). Trimming removed 6 bases from V and 3 bases from J, with 18 bases in between.

Ten or more counts support this clonotype. This rearrangement joins TRBV12-3 or TRBV12-4 to TRBJ1-5, with D unresolved. The V gene lost 3 bases and the J gene lost 6 bases, with 6 bases spanning the gap. The CDR3 loop spans 12 amino acids. The CDR3 bases are TGTGCCAGCAGTTTTCGTATTCAGCCCCAGCATTTT. Translated: CASSFRIQPQHF.

This clonotype was observed at least ten times. V and J are TRBV2 and TRBJ2-2; TRBD2 might be the D (6 bases). Looked up from germline, CDR1 is SNHLY and CDR2 is FYNNEI. V lost 3 bases, J lost 1 base, and 9 bases lay in between. The CDR3 is made up of 15 amino acids. The CDR3, as DNA: TGTGCCAGCAGTGACGCGGGGAGGAACACCGGGGAGCTGTTTTTT. Its protein is CASSDAGRNTGELFF.

This clonotype has at least ten counts. The V gene is TRBV4-1, the J gene TRBJ1-1, with no clear D. V dropped 1 base and J dropped 3 bases, with 12 bases sitting between them. Germline V gene data show CDR1 as MGHRA and CDR2 as YSYEKL. The CDR3 sequence is 15 residues long. CDR3 sequence: CASSQVSARDTEAFF. The DNA of the CDR3 is TGCGCCAGCAGCCAAGTTTCCGCCCGAGACACTGAAGCTTTCTTT.

This clonotype was counted ten times or more. The V gene is TRBV14, the J gene TRBJ2-1; D may be TRBD2 (6 bases). CDR3 length equals 18 residues. Germline V gene lookup returns CDR1 SGHDN and CDR2 FVKESK. V was cut by 2 bases and J by 0 bases, with 17 bases left in between. CDR3 in amino acids: CASSQLGGLTSSYNEQFF. CDR3 nucleotides: TGTGCCAGCAGCCAATTGGGTGGACTGACTAGCTCCTACAATGAGCAGTTCTTC.

The chain recombines TRBV28 with TRBJ2-3; 8 positions match TRBD1. This CDR3 region has 14 residues. The germline CDR1 and CDR2 sequences are MDHEN and SYDVKM. Trimming at V came to 6 bases and at J to 1 base, leaving 3 bases not matched to a gene. The DNA for the CDR3 is TGTGCCAGCAGGGCGACAGGGGGCACAGATACGCAGTATTTT. Protein: CASRATGGTDTQYF.

This clonotype was seen at least ten times. The chain joins TRBV4-2 to TRBJ2-2, with 8 nucleotides matching TRBD1. The CDR3 consists of 18 residues. Germline V gene data show CDR1 as LGHNA and CDR2 as YNFKEQ. J lost 5 bases, V lost 1 base, and 12 bases had no gene match. The CDR3: CASSQGGTGLRWTGELFF. The CDR3, as DNA: TGTGCCAGCAGCCAAGGCGGGACAGGCCTGCGGTGGACCGGGGAGCTGTTTTTT.

This clonotype was counted once. The gene calls are TRBV5-1 and TRBJ2-3; D remains unclear. This CDR3 has 14 amino acids. V was pared by 4 bases and J by 2 bases, with 11 bases between. Per germline, CDR1 SGHRS and CDR2 YFSETQ. The CDR3 DNA sequence: TGCGCCAGCAGCCAGGACGGGTACACAGATACGCAGTATTTT. Translated, it gives CASSQDGYTDTQYF.

This clonotype occurred many times. This chain joins TRBV5-1 and TRBJ1-6; the D is unclear. Trimming shortened V by 4 bases and J by 8 bases, and 10 bases separated the two germline ends. Germline-derived CDR1 and CDR2 are SGHRS and YFSETQ. The CDR3 consists of 13 residues. The CDR3 sequence: CASSQATYSPLHF. CDR3 DNA: TGCGCCAGCAGCCAGGCCACGTATTCACCCCTCCACTTT.

This clonotype came up a few times. This rearrangement joins TRBV28 to TRBJ2-7; D remains ambiguous. V gave up 8 bases and J gave up 2 bases, with 16 bases separating them. Germline loops: CDR1 MDHEN, CDR2 SYDVKM. The CDR3 is 14 residues long. In DNA, the CDR3 is TGTGCCAGCGCTTGGGCCGCGCCTCCCTACGAGCAGTACTTC. It codes for CASAWAAPPYEQYF.

This clonotype was seen many times. The chain employs TRBV5-1 and TRBJ2-3; the D is unclear. CDR3 length equals 13 residues. CDR1 is SGHRS, CDR2 YFSETQ, per germline. V was clipped by 3 bases and J by 2 bases, with 7 bases between them. Here the CDR3 reads CASSSQFTDTQYF. CDR3 nucleotide sequence: TGCGCCAGCAGCTCACAATTCACAGATACGCAGTATTTT.

Ten or more counts support this clonotype. This chain joins TRBV10-3 and TRBJ2-7, with 11 bases lining up with TRBD2. In germline, CDR1 is ENHRY, CDR2 SYGVKD. The CDR3 covers 15 residues. Unmatched junction bases numbered 8, after V lost 6 bases and J lost 4 bases. CDR3 amino acids: CAIRNTSGRRYEQYF. Written as DNA, the CDR3 is TGTGCCATCAGAAATACTAGCGGGAGAAGATACGAGCAGTACTTC.

The V gene is TRBV4-3, the J gene TRBJ2-7, with D maybe TRBD2 (6 bases). Germline CDR1 is LGHNA and CDR2 is YSLEER. V was shortened by 0 bases and J by 2 bases, with 17 bases between the two germline ends. There are 17 residues in the CDR3. CDR3 protein: CASSQDLVGSSTYEQYF. CDR3 DNA: TGCGCCAGCAGCCAAGATCTGGTCGGGAGCTCAACCTACGAGCAGTACTTC.

About this clonotype: A far larger clone is one base from this, pointing to a likely read error. V usage is TRBV13 and J usage is TRBJ2-1; D is perhaps TRBD2 (6 bases). Germline V gives CDR1 PRHDT, CDR2 FYEKMQ (reference sequence). V was pared by 6 bases and J by 10 bases, with 19 bases between. The CDR3 consists of 14 residues. The CDR3 loop is CASSVGRQAYEQFF. CDR3 in DNA: TGTGCCAGCAGTGTAGGGAGGCAAGCCTACGAGCAGTTCTTC.